This entry is about one T cell receptor beta chain. The target antigen is unknown. The source of the sample is a study of T cell responses to AZD1222 COVID-19 vaccine. Study-wide results and limits: The donor group comprised mostly white British people and more females; the analysis possibly underestimated clonal diversity. All repertoire sampling was performed exclusively after the peak T cell response. Spike-specific TCR breadth and depth went up after people got two AZD1222 doses.

Trimming took 0 bases from V and 2 from J, leaving 13 bases between them. The CDR3 sequence is 16 residues long. Germline V CDR1 and CDR2: LGHNA, YSLEER. Data came from immunoSEQ multiplex PCR; TCRdb stores just in-frame clones and leaves some out. The sample shows about 120,000 clones, around 85% of them seen only once. This specimen was peripheral blood, taken on day 0 of AZD1222 vaccination. V is TRBV4-3 and J is TRBJ1-1; D is perhaps TRBD1 (6 bases). The clonotype comes from an adult in good health. For the CDR3, the DNA is TGCGCCAGCAGCCAAGAACAGCCAGGGGACAACACTGAAGCTTTCTTT. Protein: CASSQEQPGDNTEAFF.